This TCR beta chain emerged from a study of blood T cells in healthy people across ages. Comment on this clonotype: Its target is not known.

The study's findings and limits: Estimated diversity that came from one million T cells was considered an underestimate. Versus aged donors, long-lived donors had higher diversity and more naive CD4+ cells. Changes seen in expanded clonotypes were possibly confounded by donor CMV status left unknown.

CDR1 is MNHEY and CDR2 is SVGEGT in the germline V gene. CDR3 length: 17 residues. V trimming: 6 bases; J trimming: 1 base; junction bases outside the gene matches: 9. A second PCR, run for roughly 6 to 11 cycles, used a sample-barcoded 5' primer plus a J-beta primer mix. TCRdb redid the calling of the 5' RACE reads with MiXCR, one entry per CDR3 protein. The repertoire includes about 730,000 distinct CDR3 sequences, approximately 39% of them detected once, and roughly 20% sits in the top ten. Sequenced sample: blood. The chain employs TRBV6-2 or TRBV6-3 and TRBJ2-3; TRBD2 matches 11 bases. This receptor was obtained from a woman aged 60-75 years in good health. CDR3 in amino acids: CASSRTSGSTGTDTQYF. The CDR3 bases are TGTGCCAGCAGCAGAACTAGCGGGAGTACGGGCACAGATACGCAGTATTTT.